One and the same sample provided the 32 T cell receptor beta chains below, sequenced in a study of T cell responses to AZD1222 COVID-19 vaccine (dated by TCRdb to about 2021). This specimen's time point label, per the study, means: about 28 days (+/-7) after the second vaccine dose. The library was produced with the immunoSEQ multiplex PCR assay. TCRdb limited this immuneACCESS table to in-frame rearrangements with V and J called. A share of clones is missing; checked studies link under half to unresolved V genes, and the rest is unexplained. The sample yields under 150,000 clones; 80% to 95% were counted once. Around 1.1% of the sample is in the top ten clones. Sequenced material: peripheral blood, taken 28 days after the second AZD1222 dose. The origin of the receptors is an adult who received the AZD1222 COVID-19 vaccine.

DNA for the CDR3: TGTGCCAGCAGTTTACCGGGACAGGGGGCTTACGAGCAGTACTTC. Protein product: CASSLPGQGAYEQYF. The chain carries TRBV28 and TRBJ2-7, with 12 nucleotides matching TRBD1. The length of the CDR3 is 15 residues. The V segment lost 2 bases and the J segment 4 bases; nucleotides outside the gene matches: 3. Germline V gene sequence: CDR1 MDHEN, CDR2 SYDVKM.

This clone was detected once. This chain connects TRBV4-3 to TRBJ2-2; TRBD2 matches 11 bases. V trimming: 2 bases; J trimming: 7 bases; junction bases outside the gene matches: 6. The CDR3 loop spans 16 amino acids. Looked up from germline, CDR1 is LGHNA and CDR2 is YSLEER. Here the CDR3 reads CASSQLSGRGHGELFF. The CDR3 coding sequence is TGCGCCAGCAGCCAACTTAGCGGGAGGGGGCACGGGGAGCTGTTTTTT.

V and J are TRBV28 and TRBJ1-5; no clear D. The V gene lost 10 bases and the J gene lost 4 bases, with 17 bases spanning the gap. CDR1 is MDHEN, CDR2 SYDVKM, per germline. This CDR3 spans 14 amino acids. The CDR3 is CATRTRTANQPQHF. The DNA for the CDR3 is TGTGCCACTAGGACCCGCACGGCTAATCAGCCCCAGCATTTT. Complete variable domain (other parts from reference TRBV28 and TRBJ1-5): DVKVTQSSRYLVKRTGEKVFLECVQDMDHENMFWYRQDPGLGLRLIYFSYDVKMKEKGDIPEGYSVSREKKERFSLILESASTNQTSMYLCATRTRTANQPQHFGDGTRLSIL.

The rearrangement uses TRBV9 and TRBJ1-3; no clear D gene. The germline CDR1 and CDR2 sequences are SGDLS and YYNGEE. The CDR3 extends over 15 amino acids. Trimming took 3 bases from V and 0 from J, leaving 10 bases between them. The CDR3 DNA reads TGTGCCAGCAGCGACCGTTCAGACTCTGGAAACACCATATATTTT. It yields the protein CASSDRSDSGNTIYF.

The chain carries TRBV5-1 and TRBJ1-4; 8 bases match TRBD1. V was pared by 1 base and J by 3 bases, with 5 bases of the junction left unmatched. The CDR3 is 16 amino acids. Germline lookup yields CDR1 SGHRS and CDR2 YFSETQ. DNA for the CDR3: TGCGCCAGCAGCTTGAACGGACAGGGACCTAATGAAAAACTGTTTTTT. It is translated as CASSLNGQGPNEKLFF.

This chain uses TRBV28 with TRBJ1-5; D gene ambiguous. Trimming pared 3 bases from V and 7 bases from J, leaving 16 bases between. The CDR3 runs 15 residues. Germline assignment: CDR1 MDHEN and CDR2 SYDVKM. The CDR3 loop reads CASSLPGPAQQPQHF. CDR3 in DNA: TGTGCCAGCAGTTTGCCTGGCCCGGCCCAACAGCCCCAGCATTTT.

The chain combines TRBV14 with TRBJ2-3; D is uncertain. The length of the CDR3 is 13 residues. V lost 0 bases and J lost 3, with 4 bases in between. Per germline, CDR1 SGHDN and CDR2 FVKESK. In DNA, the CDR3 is TGTGCCAGCAGCCAAGAGGGAACAGATACGCAGTATTTT. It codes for CASSQEGTDTQYF.

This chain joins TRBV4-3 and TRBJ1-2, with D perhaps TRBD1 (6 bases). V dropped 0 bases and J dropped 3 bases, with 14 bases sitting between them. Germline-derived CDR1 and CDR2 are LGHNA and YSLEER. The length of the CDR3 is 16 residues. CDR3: CASSQDKGGLHYGYTF. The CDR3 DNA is TGCGCCAGCAGCCAAGATAAGGGGGGGCTCCACTATGGCTACACCTTC.

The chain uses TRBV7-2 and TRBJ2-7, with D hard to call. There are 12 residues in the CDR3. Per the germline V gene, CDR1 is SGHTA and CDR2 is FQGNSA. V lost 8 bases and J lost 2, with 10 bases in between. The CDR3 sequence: CASALSAYEQYF. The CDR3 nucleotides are TGTGCCAGCGCCCTATCAGCCTACGAGCAGTACTTC.

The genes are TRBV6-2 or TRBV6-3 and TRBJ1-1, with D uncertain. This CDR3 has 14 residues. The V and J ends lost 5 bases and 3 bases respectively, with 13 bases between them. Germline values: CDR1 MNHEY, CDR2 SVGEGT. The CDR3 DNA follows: TGTGCCAGCAGTCGACGAGTTGGAGACACTGAAGCTTTCTTT. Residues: CASSRRVGDTEAFF.

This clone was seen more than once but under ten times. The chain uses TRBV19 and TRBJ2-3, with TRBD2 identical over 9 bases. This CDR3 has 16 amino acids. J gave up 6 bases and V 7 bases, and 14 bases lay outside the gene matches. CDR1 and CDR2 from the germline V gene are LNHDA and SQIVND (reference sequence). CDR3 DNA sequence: TGTGCCAGTACCCCCGGAGGCGCGGGGGGGCGCGATACGCAGTATTTT. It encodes CASTPGGAGGRDTQYF. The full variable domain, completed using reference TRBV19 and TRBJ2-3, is DGGITQSPKYLFRKEGQNVTLSCEQNLNHDAMYWYRQDPGQGLRLIYYSQIVNDFQKGDIAEGYSVSREKKESFPLTVTSAQKNPTAFYLCASTPGGAGGRDTQYFGPGTRLTVL.

CDR3 loop: CAWSVKGAGNQPQHF. Here the CDR3 DNA reads TGTGCCTGGAGTGTAAAGGGGGCCGGCAATCAGCCCCAGCATTTT. The V and J genes are TRBV30 and TRBJ1-5; TRBD1 aligns across 7 bases. Germline V lookup: CDR1 GTSNPN, CDR2 SVGIG (reference sequence). The ends lost 0 bases at V and 2 bases at J; junction bases unmatched: 4. The CDR3 loop spans 15 amino acids.

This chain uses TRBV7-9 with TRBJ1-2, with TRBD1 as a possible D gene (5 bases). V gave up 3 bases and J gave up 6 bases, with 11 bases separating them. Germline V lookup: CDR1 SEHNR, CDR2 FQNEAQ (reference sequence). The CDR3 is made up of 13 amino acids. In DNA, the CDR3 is TGTGCCAGCAGCTTTACGCAGGGACATGGCTACACCTTC. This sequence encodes CASSFTQGHGYTF.

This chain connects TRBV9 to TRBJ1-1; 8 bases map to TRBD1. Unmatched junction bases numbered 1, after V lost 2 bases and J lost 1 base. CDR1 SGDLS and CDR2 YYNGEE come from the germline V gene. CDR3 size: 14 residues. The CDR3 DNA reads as TGTGCCAGCAGCGTTGGGACAGGGAACACTGAAGCTTTCTTT. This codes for CASSVGTGNTEAFF.

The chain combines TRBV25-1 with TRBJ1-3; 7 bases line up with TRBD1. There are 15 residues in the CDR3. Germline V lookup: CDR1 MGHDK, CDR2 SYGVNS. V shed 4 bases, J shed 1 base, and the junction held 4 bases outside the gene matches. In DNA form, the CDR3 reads TGTGCCAGCAGTGGCAACAGGGGTTCTGGAAACACCATATATTTT. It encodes CASSGNRGSGNTIYF.

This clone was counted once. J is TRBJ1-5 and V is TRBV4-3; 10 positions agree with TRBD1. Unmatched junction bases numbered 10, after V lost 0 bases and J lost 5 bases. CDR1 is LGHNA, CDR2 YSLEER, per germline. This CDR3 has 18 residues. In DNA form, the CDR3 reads TGCGCCAGCAGCCAAGAGTTATCGGGACAGGGGCACTATCAGCCCCAGCATTTT. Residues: CASSQELSGQGHYQPQHF.

Here the CDR3 reads CASSSPDRNQPQHF. CDR3 in DNA: TGTGCCAGCAGTTCACCAGACAGAAATCAGCCCCAGCATTTT. The chain carries TRBV6-6 and TRBJ1-5, with a tentative D call TRBD1 (5 bases). V lost 4 bases and J 4 bases, leaving 11 bases between the germline ends. The CDR3 contains 14 residues. The germline CDR1 and CDR2 sequences are MNHNY and SVGAGI (reference sequence).

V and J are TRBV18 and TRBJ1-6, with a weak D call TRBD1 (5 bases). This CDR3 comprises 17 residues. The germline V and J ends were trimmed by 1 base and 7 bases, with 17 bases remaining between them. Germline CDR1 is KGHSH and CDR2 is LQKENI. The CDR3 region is CASSPREGGEGNSPLHF. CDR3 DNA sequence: TGTGCCAGCTCACCACGGGAGGGAGGAGAGGGGAATTCACCCCTCCACTTT.

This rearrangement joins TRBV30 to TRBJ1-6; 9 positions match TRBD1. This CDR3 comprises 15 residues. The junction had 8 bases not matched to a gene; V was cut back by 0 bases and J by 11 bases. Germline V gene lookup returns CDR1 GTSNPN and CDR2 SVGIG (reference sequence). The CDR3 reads CAWSVQGASSPPLHF. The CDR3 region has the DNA TGTGCCTGGAGTGTACAGGGGGCCTCTTCCCCACCCCTCCACTTT.

The CDR3 region is CASSPRQGDSNQPQHF. The CDR3, as DNA: TGTGCCAGCTCACCACGTCAGGGTGATAGCAATCAGCCCCAGCATTTT. The chain has TRBV18 and TRBJ1-5, with D possibly TRBD1 on 5 matching bases. With 1 base removed from V and 0 bases from J, the gap between germline ends came to 10 bases. The CDR3 consists of 16 residues. Looked up from germline, CDR1 is KGHSH and CDR2 is LQKENI. The whole variable domain, filled in from reference TRBV18 and TRBJ1-5, reads NAGVMQNPRHLVRRRGQEARLRCSPMKGHSHVYWYRQLPEEGLKFMVYLQKENIIDESGMPKERFSAEFPKEGPSILRIQQVVRGDSAAYFCASSPRQGDSNQPQHFGDGTRLSIL.

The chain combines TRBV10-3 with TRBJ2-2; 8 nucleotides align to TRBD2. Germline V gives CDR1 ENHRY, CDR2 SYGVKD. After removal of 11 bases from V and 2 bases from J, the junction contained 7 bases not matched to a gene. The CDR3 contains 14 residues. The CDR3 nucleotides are TGTGCCTCTCGGGGGGGCCAAAACACCGGGGAGCTGTTTTTT. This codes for CASRGGQNTGELFF.

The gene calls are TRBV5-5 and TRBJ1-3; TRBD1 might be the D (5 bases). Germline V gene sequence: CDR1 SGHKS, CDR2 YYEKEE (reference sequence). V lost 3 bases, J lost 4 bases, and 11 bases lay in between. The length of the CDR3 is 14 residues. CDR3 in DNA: TGTGCCAGCAGCTCCGGGACGTCAGGAAACACCATATATTTT. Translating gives CASSSGTSGNTIYF.

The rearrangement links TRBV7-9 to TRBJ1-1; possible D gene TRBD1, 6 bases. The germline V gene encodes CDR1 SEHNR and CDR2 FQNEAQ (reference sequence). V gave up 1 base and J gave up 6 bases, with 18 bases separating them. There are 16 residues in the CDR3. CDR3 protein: CASSLDGLGAIAEAFF. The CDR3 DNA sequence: TGTGCCAGCAGCTTAGACGGTTTGGGGGCGATCGCTGAAGCTTTCTTT.

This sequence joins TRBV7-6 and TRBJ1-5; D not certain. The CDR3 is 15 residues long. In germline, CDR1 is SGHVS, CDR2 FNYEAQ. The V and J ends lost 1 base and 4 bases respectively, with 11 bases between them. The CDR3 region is CASSLELGLNQPQHF. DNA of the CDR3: TGTGCCAGCAGCTTAGAGCTAGGATTGAATCAGCCCCAGCATTTT.

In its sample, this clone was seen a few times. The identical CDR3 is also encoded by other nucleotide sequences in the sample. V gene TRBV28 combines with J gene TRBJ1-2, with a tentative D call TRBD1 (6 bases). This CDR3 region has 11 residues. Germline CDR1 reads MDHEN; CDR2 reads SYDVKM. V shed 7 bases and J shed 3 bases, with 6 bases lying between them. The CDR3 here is CASNRDYGYTF. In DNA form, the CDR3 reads TGTGCCAGCAACAGGGACTATGGCTACACCTTC.

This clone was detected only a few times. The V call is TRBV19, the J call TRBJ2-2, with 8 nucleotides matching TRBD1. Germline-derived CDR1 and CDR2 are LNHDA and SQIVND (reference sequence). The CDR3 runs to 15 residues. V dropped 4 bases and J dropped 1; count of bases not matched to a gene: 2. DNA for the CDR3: TGTGCCAGTAGTAGGGGACAGGTGAACACCGGGGAGCTGTTTTTT. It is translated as CASSRGQVNTGELFF.

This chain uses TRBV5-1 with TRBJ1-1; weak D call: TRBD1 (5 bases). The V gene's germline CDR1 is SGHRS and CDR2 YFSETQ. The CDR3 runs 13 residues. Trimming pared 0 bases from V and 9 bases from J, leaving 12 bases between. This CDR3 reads CASSLAREGKAFF. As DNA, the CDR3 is TGCGCCAGCAGCTTGGCCAGGGAGGGTAAAGCTTTCTTT.

The CDR3 protein is CASSSTGGATEAFF. The CDR3 DNA sequence: TGTGCCAGCAGCTCAACAGGGGGCGCCACTGAAGCTTTCTTT. The chain has TRBV7-2 and TRBJ1-1; TRBD1 agrees at 9 bases. Germline V CDR1 and CDR2: SGHTA, FQGNSA. V shed 4 bases, J shed 4 bases, and the junction held 4 bases outside the gene matches. The length of the CDR3 is 14 residues.

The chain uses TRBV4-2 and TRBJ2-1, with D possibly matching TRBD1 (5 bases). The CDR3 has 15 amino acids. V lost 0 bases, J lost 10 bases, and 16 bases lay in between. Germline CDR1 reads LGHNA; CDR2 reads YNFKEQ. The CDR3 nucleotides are TGTGCCAGCAGCCAAGATCAGGTAGGGGTACGGGAGCAGTTCTTC. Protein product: CASSQDQVGVREQFF.

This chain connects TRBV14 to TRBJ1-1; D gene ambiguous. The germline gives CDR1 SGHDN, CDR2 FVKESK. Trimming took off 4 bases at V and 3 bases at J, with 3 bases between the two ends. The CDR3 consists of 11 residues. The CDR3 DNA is TGTGCCAGCAGCCTGCACACTGAAGCTTTCTTT. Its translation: CASSLHTEAFF.

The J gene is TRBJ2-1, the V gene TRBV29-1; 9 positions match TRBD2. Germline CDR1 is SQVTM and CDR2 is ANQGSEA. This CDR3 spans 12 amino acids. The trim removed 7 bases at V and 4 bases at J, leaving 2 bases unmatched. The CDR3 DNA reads TGCAGCGCTAGCGGGACTTACAATGAGCAGTTCTTC. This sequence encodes CSASGTYNEQFF.

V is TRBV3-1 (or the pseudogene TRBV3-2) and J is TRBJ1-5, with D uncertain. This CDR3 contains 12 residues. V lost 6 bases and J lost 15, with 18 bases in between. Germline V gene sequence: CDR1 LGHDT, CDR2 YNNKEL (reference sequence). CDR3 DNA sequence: TGTGCCAGCAGAGAAAGGGTTCGGACCCGGCATTTT. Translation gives CASRERVRTRHF.